The sequence of this TCR beta chain was determined in a study of blood T cell repertoires in COVID-19. In the study overall: Samples taken during acute and convalescent COVID-19 were collected in the United States, Italy and Spain.

The V segment lost 4 bases and the J segment 6 bases; nucleotides outside the gene matches: 9. Germline CDR1 and CDR2: LNHDA and SQIVND (reference sequence). The CDR3 runs to 15 residues. In the original analysis: Reference gene primers were amplified, and this amplification served to estimate nucleated cell counts. The repertoire was sequenced with immunoSEQ multiplex PCR; TCRdb's copy has only in-frame clones and lacks some. V and J calls and clone size are as listed in that table; D and trimming were resolved from the DNA. The sample lists approximately 200,000 clones; 88% were seen once. This clone appeared once.

This TCR was sampled from a woman aged 30 to 39 with acute or convalescent COVID-19. The chain couples TRBV19 to TRBJ2-1, with 7 bases aligning to TRBD2. Specimen: peripheral blood. The CDR3 nucleotides read TGTGCCAGTAGTAGGGGTTCCGGGAGGATCAATGAGCAGTTCTTC. Protein: CASSRGSGRINEQFF.